A single sample is the source of the 26 T cell receptor beta chains below, sequenced in a study of cytomegalovirus exposure and HLA in healthy donors. The study ran its PCR with 60 Vbeta and 13 Jbeta primers. The method was immunoSEQ multiplex PCR; TCRdb's version includes in-frame clones alone and lacks a portion of them. The sample holds approximately 190,000 clones, around 85% seen once. The sequenced sample consisted of PBMCs. These receptor sequences come from a man in his forties in good health and CMV-seropositive.

The rearrangement links TRBV27 to TRBJ2-7; 7 bases match TRBD1. The germline gives CDR1 MNHEY, CDR2 SMNVEV (reference sequence). J gave up 0 bases and V 5 bases, and 13 bases lay outside the gene matches. There are 17 residues in the CDR3. CDR3 amino acids: CASSMTGSVPSSYEQYF. The CDR3 bases are TGTGCCAGCAGTATGACAGGGTCGGTTCCTAGCTCCTACGAGCAGTACTTC.

This chain uses TRBV27 with TRBJ2-5, with 9 nucleotides matching TRBD2. Germline CDR1 MNHEY, CDR2 SMNVEV (reference sequence). V lost 3 bases and J lost 1; bases outside the gene matches: 9. This CDR3 has 17 amino acids. CDR3 sequence (DNA): TGTGCCAGCAGTTTCCTCAGCGGGGGGAGAATCCAAGAGACCCAGTACTTC. Its translation is CASSFLSGGRIQETQYF.

This sequence joins TRBV25-1 and TRBJ1-2; weak D call: TRBD1 (5 bases). Germline values: CDR1 MGHDK, CDR2 SYGVNS. Deletions cut 2 bases from V and 8 bases from J, with 15 bases between. The CDR3 is made up of 14 amino acids. CDR3 residues: CASSEAGIVGGYTF. CDR3 bases: TGTGCCAGCAGTGAAGCAGGGATAGTCGGCGGCTACACCTTC.

This clone was seen a handful of times. The V call is TRBV27, the J call TRBJ1-5; D might be TRBD1 (5 bases). This CDR3 is built from 14 residues. V was shortened by 8 bases and J by 2 bases, with 13 bases between the two germline ends. Germline CDR1 and CDR2: MNHEY and SMNVEV (reference sequence). The CDR3 spells CASGHTGRNQPQHF. In DNA form, the CDR3 reads TGTGCCAGCGGACATACAGGTCGCAATCAGCCCCAGCATTTT.

This clone occurred once. The rearrangement uses TRBV4-2 and TRBJ2-3, with a possible D match to TRBD2 (6 bases). Per germline, CDR1 LGHNA and CDR2 YNFKEQ. The CDR3 length is 15 residues. Trimming cost V 6 bases and J 1 base, with 14 bases left between them. CDR3 region: CASSPAGGGTDTQYF. In DNA, the CDR3 is TGTGCCAGCAGTCCCGCCGGCGGGGGCACAGATACGCAGTATTTT.

This clone was detected only a few times. The gene calls are TRBV6-1 and TRBJ2-2; no definite D call. Per the germline V gene, CDR1 is MNHNS and CDR2 is SASEGT. V dropped 4 bases and J dropped 5 bases, with 8 bases sitting between them. This CDR3 has 13 residues. DNA for the CDR3: TGTGCCAGCAGTGCGTTAACAACCGGGGAGCTGTTTTTT. It encodes CASSALTTGELFF.

This clone has only a few counts. This chain uses TRBV5-4 with TRBJ2-7; 11 bases line up with TRBD1. Germline values: CDR1 SGHNT, CDR2 YYREEE (reference sequence). This CDR3 contains 17 residues. The V gene end was trimmed by 4 bases and the J gene end by 0 bases; junction bases not matched to a gene: 9. CDR3 sequence reads: CASSLYPGTGGSYEQYF. The CDR3 nucleotides are TGTGCCAGCAGCCTCTACCCCGGGACAGGGGGCTCCTACGAGCAGTACTTC.

The chain uses TRBV4-1 and TRBJ1-4, with D tentatively TRBD1 (6 bases). The V end was cut by 0 bases, the J end by 2 bases, with 16 bases between. This CDR3 has 18 residues. CDR1 and CDR2 from the germline V gene are MGHRA and YSYEKL. Written as DNA, the CDR3 is TGCGCCAGCAGCCAAGAACCCCCATCAGGGGTTACTAATGAAAAACTGTTTTTT. It yields the protein CASSQEPPSGVTNEKLFF.

The CDR3, as DNA: TGTGCCAGCAGTTACGGACTAGTGGGCAGCAATGAGCAGTTCTTC. The encoded protein is CASSYGLVGSNEQFF. The chain carries TRBV5-6 and TRBJ2-1; 7 positions agree with TRBD2. Germline CDR1 and CDR2: SGHDT and YYEEEE. Germline trimming cut 5 bases from V and 6 bases from J; bases unmatched to any gene: 11. The CDR3 sequence is 15 residues long.

V is TRBV7-2 and J is TRBJ2-7; D is uncertain. Deletions cut 5 bases from V and 3 bases from J, with 17 bases between. CDR1 is SGHTA, CDR2 FQGNSA, per germline. The CDR3 has 15 amino acids. CDR3 nucleotide sequence: TGTGCCAGCAGCCAGACTCAGACTCTTGACTACGAGCAGTACTTC. It translates to CASSQTQTLDYEQYF.

This rearrangement joins TRBV7-2 to TRBJ1-1; D is possibly TRBD1 (5 bases). Germline V gene lookup returns CDR1 SGHTA and CDR2 FQGNSA. The CDR3 covers 16 residues. Trimming took off 4 bases at V and 4 bases at J, with 19 bases between the two ends. As DNA, the CDR3 is TGTGCCAGCAGCTCACAACTTAGGGGTTTGGGCACTGAAGCTTTCTTT. Translating gives CASSSQLRGLGTEAFF.

V gene TRBV5-8 combines with J gene TRBJ1-4; 7 nucleotides agree with TRBD1. CDR1 is SGHTS and CDR2 is YDEGEE in the germline V gene. The CDR3 covers 15 residues. The J segment lost 8 bases and the V segment lost 2 bases, leaving 9 bases of the junction unmatched. CDR3 nucleotides: TGTGCCAGCAGCTTCGACAGGGCTTTAGCGGAAAAACTGTTTTTT. Residues: CASSFDRALAEKLFF.

This clone has more than one count but fewer than ten. The chain uses TRBV27 and TRBJ2-1; D call uncertain. Trimming pared 2 bases from V and 9 bases from J, leaving 5 bases between. The CDR3 is 11 residues long. Germline CDR1 and CDR2: MNHEY and SMNVEV (reference sequence). CDR3 DNA sequence: TGTGCCAGCAGTTTAACGGGTGAGCAGTTCTTC. Its translation is CASSLTGEQFF.

The chain joins TRBV4-3 to TRBJ2-7, with unresolved D. Germline CDR1 reads LGHNA; CDR2 reads YSLEER. V lost 0 bases and J lost 7, with 19 bases in between. This CDR3 region has 16 residues. The CDR3 is CASSQDWRTQSREQYF. DNA of the CDR3: TGCGCCAGCAGCCAAGACTGGCGTACTCAATCGAGGGAGCAGTACTTC.

J is TRBJ1-2 and V is TRBV28, with D perhaps matching TRBD1 (6 bases). CDR3 size: 15 residues. From germline, CDR1 is MDHEN and CDR2 SYDVKM. V dropped 2 bases and J dropped 1 base, with 11 bases sitting between them. The CDR3 reads CASSLAGARNYGYTF. Written as DNA, the CDR3 is TGTGCCAGCAGTTTAGCAGGGGCCCGTAACTATGGCTACACCTTC.

This chain links TRBV6-6 with TRBJ2-3; 7 positions match TRBD2. Germline-derived CDR1 and CDR2 are MNHNY and SVGAGI (reference sequence). CDR3 length equals 15 residues. V shed 7 bases, J shed 2 bases, and the junction held 9 bases outside the gene matches. CDR3 sequence: CASTPGTTPTDTQYF. In DNA form, the CDR3 reads TGTGCCAGCACACCCGGGACTACCCCCACAGATACGCAGTATTTT.

This clone turned up a few times. The V and J genes are TRBV6-6 and TRBJ2-6, with TRBD1 as a possible D gene (6 bases). Germline CDR1 and CDR2: MNHNY and SVGAGI (reference sequence). There are 15 residues in the CDR3. V was cut by 6 bases and J by 2 bases, with 11 bases left in between. CDR3 bases: TGTGCCAGCAGGCCAGGGGTTGCTGGGGCCAACGTCCTGACTTTC. Its translation is CASRPGVAGANVLTF.

The chain combines TRBV4-3 with TRBJ1-4, with 7 bases that match TRBD1. The trim removed 1 base at V and 8 bases at J, leaving 7 bases unmatched. The CDR3 runs 15 residues. In germline, CDR1 is LGHNA, CDR2 YSLEER. As DNA, the CDR3 is TGCGCCAGCAGCCAAGGACAGGGATTAAGAGAAAAACTGTTTTTT. Its translation: CASSQGQGLREKLFF.

This clone was seen just once. This CDR3 is CASSLELGRGYEQYF. The CDR3 coding sequence is TGTGCCAGCAGCTTAGAGTTGGGCAGGGGCTACGAGCAGTACTTC. V and J are TRBV7-2 and TRBJ2-7; tentative D call: TRBD1 (6 bases). The CDR3 has 15 amino acids. The germline V and J ends were trimmed by 1 base and 3 bases, with 13 bases remaining between them. Germline V gene lookup returns CDR1 SGHTA and CDR2 FQGNSA.

The chain links TRBV9 to TRBJ2-2; 11 nucleotides line up with TRBD1. The trim removed 4 bases at V and 4 bases at J, leaving 9 bases unmatched. CDR3 size: 17 residues. Germline loops: CDR1 SGDLS, CDR2 YYNGEE. The CDR3 here is CASSPHGQGAGTGELFF. As DNA, the CDR3 is TGTGCCAGCAGCCCACATGGACAGGGGGCGGGCACCGGGGAGCTGTTTTTT. The whole variable domain, filled in from reference TRBV9 and TRBJ2-2, reads DSGVTQTPKHLITATGQRVTLRCSPRSGDLSVYWYQQSLDQGLQFLIQYYNGEERAKGNILERFSAQQFPDLHSELNLSSLELGDSALYFCASSPHGQGAGTGELFFGEGSRLTVL.

This clone occurred a few times. The rearrangement joins TRBV18 to TRBJ2-5, with 9 bases fitting TRBD1. Near its end, the DNA agrees better with TRBJ2-7, so the J call may be wrong. The CDR3 has 15 amino acids. Germline V CDR1 and CDR2: KGHSH, LQKENI. As DNA, the CDR3 is TGTGCCAGCTCACCGGGGACAGGGAGCTCCTACGAGCAGTACTTC. Translation: CASSPGTGSSYEQYF.

The chain is built from TRBV5-6 and TRBJ1-2; D ambiguous. Per the germline V gene, CDR1 is SGHDT and CDR2 is YYEEEE. The CDR3 has 14 amino acids. Trimming left V 0 bases short and J 2 bases short, with 8 bases between. This CDR3 is CASSLGADNYGYTF. CDR3 sequence (DNA): TGTGCCAGCAGCTTGGGGGCAGACAACTATGGCTACACCTTC. Drawing the rest from reference TRBV5-6 and TRBJ1-2, the complete variable domain is DAGVTQSPTHLIKTRGQQVTLRCSPKSGHDTVSWYQQALGQGPQFIFQYYEEEERQRGNFPDRFSGHQFPNYSSELNVNALLLGDSALYLCASSLGADNYGYTFGSGTRLTVV.

The gene calls are TRBV5-1 and TRBJ2-7; D is ambiguous. Trimming took off 2 bases at V and 3 bases at J, with 9 bases between the two ends. This CDR3 contains 13 residues. Germline V gene data show CDR1 as SGHRS and CDR2 as YFSETQ. The CDR3: CASSLTTFYEQYF. The CDR3 region has the DNA TGCGCCAGCAGCTTAACAACCTTCTACGAGCAGTACTTC.

The V and J genes are TRBV5-4 and TRBJ1-2, with TRBD1 identical over 7 bases. CDR3 length: 14 amino acids. V was pared by 0 bases and J by 7 bases, with 6 bases of the junction left unmatched. Germline V gene data show CDR1 as SGHNT and CDR2 as YYREEE (reference sequence). The CDR3 nucleotides read TGTGCCAGCAGCTTGGACAGGGGAGCAGTTGGCTACACCTTC. Its translation: CASSLDRGAVGYTF.

This rearrangement joins TRBV15 to TRBJ2-2; 8 nucleotides agree with TRBD2. CDR1 is LNHNV, CDR2 YYDKDF, per germline (reference sequence). The CDR3 totals 15 residues. The ends lost 2 bases at V and 3 bases at J; junction bases unmatched: 2. Here the CDR3 DNA reads TGTGCCACCAGCAGAACTAGCGGAGACACCGGGGAGCTGTTTTTT. This gives the protein CATSRTSGDTGELFF.

The chain recombines TRBV7-2 with TRBJ2-3, with 8 nucleotides matching TRBD1. CDR1 SGHTA and CDR2 FQGNSA come from the germline V gene. The CDR3 length is 14 residues. The junction had 4 bases not matched to a gene; V was cut back by 4 bases and J by 4 bases. For the CDR3, the DNA is TGTGCCAGCAGCTACACAGGGGGGTCAGATACGCAGTATTTT. This sequence encodes CASSYTGGSDTQYF.